This TCR beta chain was recorded in a study of T cell clonotyping in hematopoietic cell transplantation. Sequencing used immunoSEQ multiplex PCR; TCRdb keeps in-frame clones, though not all of them. The data show approximately 75,000 clones, around 94% seen once. CDR3 length: 11 residues. CDR1 and CDR2 from the germline V gene are SQVTM and ANQGSEA. The V segment lost 3 bases and the J segment 11 bases; nucleotides outside the gene matches: 3. This sequence originates from a man aged 45-65 years in good health. Some clones in this sample may be carry-over from other donors' samples. J is TRBJ1-2 and V is TRBV29-1; 10 bases are a match to TRBD1. Sequencing was done on a sample of peripheral blood mononuclear cells. CDR3 protein: CSVDLGQGYTF. In DNA form, the CDR3 reads TGCAGCGTTGACCTGGGACAGGGGTACACCTTC.